This T cell receptor (beta chain) was recorded in a study of shared clonotypes between healthy human individuals. Study-level background: Aged between 18 and 49, the donors were two women and three men.

The germline V gene has CDR1 SGHTA and CDR2 FQGNSA. The CDR3 runs to 14 residues. V lost 1 base and J lost 3, with 10 bases in between. Division of CD4+ cells produced a CD45RA+ naive subset and a CD45RA-negative memory subset. Libraries were prepared by immunoSEQ multiplex PCR; TCRdb keeps only in-frame clonotypes and omits some of them. This sample yields around 2.1 million clones, of which approximately 96% are seen a single time; more than 0.1% belongs to the top ten. Sequencing used naive CD4+ T cells sorted from blood. Subset defined: CD45RA+ positively selected. The clonotype comes from a man younger than 35 in good health. The rearrangement uses TRBV7-2 and TRBJ2-7; possible D gene TRBD2, 6 bases. DNA of the CDR3: TGTGCCAGCAGCTTAGTACTAGCTCTCTACGAGCAGTACTTC. Residues: CASSLVLALYEQYF. The full variable domain, its missing parts supplied by reference TRBV7-2 and TRBJ2-7, is GAGVSQSPSNKVTEKGKDVELRCDPISGHTALYWYRQSLGQGLEFLIYFQGNSAPDKSGLPSDRFSAERTGGSVSTLTIQRTQQEDSAVYLCASSLVLALYEQYFGPGTRLTVT.